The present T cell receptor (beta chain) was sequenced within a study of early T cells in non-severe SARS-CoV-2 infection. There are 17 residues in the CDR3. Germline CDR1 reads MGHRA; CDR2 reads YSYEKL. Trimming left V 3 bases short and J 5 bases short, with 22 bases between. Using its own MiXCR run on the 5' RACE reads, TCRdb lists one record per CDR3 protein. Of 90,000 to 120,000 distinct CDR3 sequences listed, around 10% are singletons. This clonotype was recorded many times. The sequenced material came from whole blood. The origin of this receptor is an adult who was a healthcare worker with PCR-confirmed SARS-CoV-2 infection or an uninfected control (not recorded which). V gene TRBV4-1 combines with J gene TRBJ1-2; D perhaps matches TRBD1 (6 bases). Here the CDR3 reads CASSHQFQRQVSYGYTF. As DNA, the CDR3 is TGCGCCAGCAGCCATCAATTCCAAAGACAGGTATCATATGGCTACACCTTC.